These 14 T cell receptor beta chains came from one sample sequenced in a study of T cell changes during pregnancy in multiple sclerosis. The data were produced by immunoSEQ multiplex PCR, yet TCRdb's version contains in-frame clones alone and is incomplete. The top ten hold roughly 0.71% of the sample, which has 40,000 to 55,000 clones, approximately 92% seen once. Sequencing was performed on CD4+ T cells from peripheral blood mononuclear cells, taken in the third trimester of pregnancy. The receptors stem from a female donor with multiple sclerosis, enrolled in a pregnancy study.

In its sample, this clone was seen a few times. The rearrangement joins TRBV7-3 to TRBJ1-2; the match to TRBD1 covers 10 bases. V lost 5 bases to trimming and J lost 4 bases; unmatched junction nucleotides: 10. This CDR3 contains 16 residues. Germline CDR1 and CDR2: SGHTA and FQGTGA. The CDR3 region has the DNA TGTGCCAGCAGCCCGAGTCCCGGGACAGGGGTCTATGGCTACACCTTC. Its protein product is CASSPSPGTGVYGYTF.

CDR3 coding DNA: TGTGCCAGCAGCGTAGGGGGTAGCGGGGGGGCGAGGAATGAGCAGTTCTTC. Amino acids: CASSVGGSGGARNEQFF. The gene calls are TRBV9 and TRBJ2-1; 11 positions match TRBD2. Germline assignment: CDR1 SGDLS and CDR2 YYNGEE. This CDR3 spans 17 amino acids. Losses at the gene ends were 0 bases for V and 7 bases for J; bases not matched to a gene: 9.

The chain recombines TRBV7-3 with TRBJ2-3, with TRBD2 matching 12 bases. V dropped 0 bases and J dropped 3; count of bases not matched to a gene: 1. This CDR3 is built from 16 residues. The germline gives CDR1 SGHTA, CDR2 FQGTGA. The CDR3 DNA follows: TGTGCCAGCAGCTTAACGGGGACTAGCGGGACAGATACGCAGTATTTT. Protein product: CASSLTGTSGTDTQYF.

The V gene is TRBV7-6, the J gene TRBJ2-2; 9 nucleotides line up with TRBD1. The ends lost 1 base at V and 9 bases at J; junction bases unmatched: 12. The CDR3 is 17 amino acids. Germline CDR1 SGHVS, CDR2 FNYEAQ. As DNA, the CDR3 is TGTGCCAGCAGCTTAGGGACCGGGACAGGGTGGTCCTGGGAGCTGTTTTTT. Amino acids: CASSLGTGTGWSWELFF. Complete variable domain (other parts from reference TRBV7-6 and TRBJ2-2): GAGVSQSPRYKVTKRGQDVALRCDPISGHVSLYWYRQALGQGPEFLTYFNYEAQQDKSGLPNDRFSAERPEGSISTLTIQRTEQRDSAMYRCASSLGTGTGWSWELFFGEGSRLTVL.

In its sample, this clone was seen once. The V gene is TRBV10-3, the J gene TRBJ1-6, with D possibly matching TRBD1 (5 bases). Trimming took 0 bases from V and 5 from J, leaving 5 bases between them. This CDR3 has 14 amino acids. The V gene's germline CDR1 is ENHRY and CDR2 SYGVKD. As DNA, the CDR3 is TGTGCCATCAGTGAGTCGACAGATAATTCACCCCTCCACTTT. Translated: CAISESTDNSPLHF.

This chain uses TRBV5-4 with TRBJ2-2, with TRBD1 identical over 9 bases. CDR3 size: 16 residues. Germline V lookup: CDR1 SGHNT, CDR2 YYREEE (reference sequence). Trimming cost V 3 bases and J 4 bases; bases outside gene matches: 7. Here the CDR3 reads CASSSRDRAGTGELFF. The CDR3 bases are TGTGCCAGCAGCTCCCGGGACAGGGCGGGCACCGGGGAGCTGTTTTTT.

The rearrangement uses TRBV2 and TRBJ1-6; TRBD1 matches at 10 bases. The CDR3 is 13 residues long. Germline trimming cut 7 bases from V and 9 bases from J; bases unmatched to any gene: 3. Germline CDR1 SNHLY, CDR2 FYNNEI. CDR3 in DNA: TGTGCCAGCAATCGGGACAGGGGTTCACCCCTCCACTTT. Amino acids: CASNRDRGSPLHF. The full variable domain, its missing parts supplied by reference TRBV2 and TRBJ1-6, is EPEVTQTPSHQVTQMGQEVILRCVPISNHLYFYWYRQILGQKVEFLVSFYNNEISEKSEIFDDQFSVERPDGSNFTLKIRSTKLEDSAMYFCASNRDRGSPLHFGNGTRLTVT.

The chain is built from TRBV6-1 and TRBJ2-3; TRBD1 matches at 8 bases. Per the germline V gene, CDR1 is MNHNS and CDR2 is SASEGT. Germline trimming cut 4 bases from V and 2 bases from J; bases unmatched to any gene: 2. CDR3 size: 14 residues. In nucleotides, the CDR3 is TGTGCCAGCAGTGTGGACAGGGCCACAGATACGCAGTATTTT. Translation gives CASSVDRATDTQYF.

The genes are TRBV6-5 and TRBJ2-7; TRBD1 matches 10 bases. After removal of 5 bases from V and 7 bases from J, the junction contained 11 bases not matched to a gene. Looked up from germline, CDR1 is MNHEY and CDR2 is SVGAGI. CDR3 length equals 15 residues. DNA for the CDR3: TGTGCCAGCAGTCCGTCGACAGGGGGCGCGAGAGAGCAGTACTTC. It encodes CASSPSTGGAREQYF.

J is TRBJ1-1 and V is TRBV7-9; D perhaps matches TRBD1 (5 bases). CDR3 length equals 12 residues. V was shortened by 2 bases and J by 7 bases, with 8 bases between the two germline ends. Per the germline V gene, CDR1 is SEHNR and CDR2 is FQNEAQ (reference sequence). The CDR3 sequence is CASSLRGGEAFF. CDR3 in DNA: TGTGCCAGCAGCTTAAGGGGTGGTGAAGCTTTCTTT. Complete variable domain (other parts from reference TRBV7-9 and TRBJ1-1): DTGVSQNPRHKITKRGQNVTFRCDPISEHNRLYWYRQTLGQGPEFLTYFQNEAQLEKSRLLSDRFSAERPKGSFSTLEIQRTEQGDSAMYLCASSLRGGEAFFGQGTRLTVV.

The J gene is TRBJ1-1, the V gene TRBV5-5, with TRBD1 matching over 11 bases. The CDR3 spans 16 residues. V lost 5 bases to trimming and J lost 3 bases; unmatched junction nucleotides: 9. Germline V CDR1 and CDR2: SGHKS, YYEKEE (reference sequence). The CDR3 loop is CASSHIPGQGDTEAFF. The CDR3 bases are TGTGCCAGCAGTCACATACCGGGACAGGGGGACACTGAAGCTTTCTTT.

The J gene is TRBJ1-1, the V gene TRBV14; D remains unclear. The CDR3 consists of 16 residues. From germline, CDR1 is SGHDN and CDR2 FVKESK. Trimming removed 0 bases from V and 7 bases from J, with 18 bases in between. The CDR3 bases are TGTGCCAGCAGCCAAGAACTTGGAGGGCTCGGGGTTGAAGCTTTCTTT. Translating it yields CASSQELGGLGVEAFF.

This rearrangement joins TRBV19 to TRBJ1-1, with 8 nucleotides matching TRBD1. The V gene end was trimmed by 6 bases and the J gene end by 7 bases; junction bases not matched to a gene: 25. The CDR3 covers 19 residues. Germline V gives CDR1 LNHDA, CDR2 SQIVND (reference sequence). CDR3 nucleotide sequence: TGTGCCAGTAGGTCGTACCGGGACAGGTTGACGATAAGCCGCAATGAAGCTTTCTTT. It yields the protein CASRSYRDRLTISRNEAFF.

The chain uses TRBV27 and TRBJ2-1; 11 bases map to TRBD2. The trim removed 4 bases at V and 2 bases at J, leaving 10 bases unmatched. The CDR3 sequence is 18 residues long. From germline, CDR1 is MNHEY and CDR2 SMNVEV (reference sequence). This CDR3 reads CASSSRRVAGGPYNEQFF. CDR3 in DNA: TGTGCCAGCAGTTCTCGCCGGGTAGCGGGGGGGCCCTACAATGAGCAGTTCTTC.